This paragraph covers one TCR beta chain sequence. Antigen unknown. Genes and germline are mouse. Read coverage stops 1 residue before the CDR3 terminus; the germline J gene supplies the remainder. Germline lookup yields CDR1 LGHDT and CDR2 YNNKQL (reference sequence). J was trimmed by 6 bases and V by 3 bases; bases with no gene match: 2. CDR3 length: 14 amino acids. Only in-frame clones appear in the TCRdb table, and some are missing; sequencing was by immunoSEQ multiplex PCR. The sample has about 17,000 clones; roughly three quarters are singletons. The data originate from a study of tissue T cells after allogeneic stem cell transplantation. General study findings and limits: Across patients, clones rarely overlapped, yet motif clusters were shared tissue-specifically.

The chain employs TRBV4 and TRBJ1-6; 7 bases are a match to TRBD1. TRBJ1-6 falls under the ORF class, with uncertain function. This TCR derives from a female BALB/c mouse in good health. This mouse strain has H2-d as its MHC haplotype. The sample was spleen. The sequenced CDR3 bases are TGTGCCAGCAGCTACCAGGGGGGTAATTCGCCCCTCTAC. As protein: CASSYQGGNSPLY. The whole CDR3 protein is CASSYQGGNSPLYF.